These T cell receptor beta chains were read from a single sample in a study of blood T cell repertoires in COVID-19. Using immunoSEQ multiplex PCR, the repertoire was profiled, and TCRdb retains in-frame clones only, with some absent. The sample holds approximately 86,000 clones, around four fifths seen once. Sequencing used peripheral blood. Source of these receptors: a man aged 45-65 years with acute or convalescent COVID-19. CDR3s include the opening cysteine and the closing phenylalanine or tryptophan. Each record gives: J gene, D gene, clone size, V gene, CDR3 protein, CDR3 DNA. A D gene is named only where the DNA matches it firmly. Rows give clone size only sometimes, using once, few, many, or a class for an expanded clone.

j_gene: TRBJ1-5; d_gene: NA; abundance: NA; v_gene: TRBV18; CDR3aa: CASSPGGGSNQPQHF; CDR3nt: TGTGCCAGCTCTCCCGGGGGGGGAAGCAATCAGCCCCAGCATTTT
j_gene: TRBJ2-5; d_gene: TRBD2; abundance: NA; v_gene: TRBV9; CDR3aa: CASSVERGSQYF; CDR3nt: TGTGCCAGCAGCGTAGAGCGGGGAAGCCAGTACTTC
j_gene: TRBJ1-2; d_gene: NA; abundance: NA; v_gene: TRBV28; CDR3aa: CASSLNSGSGGYTF; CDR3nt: TGTGCCAGCAGTCTAAATAGTGGCTCGGGTGGCTACACCTTC
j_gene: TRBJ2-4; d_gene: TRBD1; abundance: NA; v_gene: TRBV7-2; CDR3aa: CASSGQVTDIQYF; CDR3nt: TGTGCCAGCAGCGGACAGGTCACCGACATTCAGTACTTC
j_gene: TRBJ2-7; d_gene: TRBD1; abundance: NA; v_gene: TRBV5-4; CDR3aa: CASSMGQGGEQYF; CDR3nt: TGTGCCAGCAGCATGGGACAGGGGGGCGAGCAGTACTTC
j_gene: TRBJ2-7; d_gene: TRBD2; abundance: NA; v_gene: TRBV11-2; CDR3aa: CASSPRTSGIYEQYF; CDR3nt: TGTGCCAGCAGCCCACGGACTAGCGGGATCTACGAGCAGTACTTC
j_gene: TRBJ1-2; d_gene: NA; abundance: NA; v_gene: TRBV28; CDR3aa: CASSRTEDYGYTF; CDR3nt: TGTGCCAGCAGCCGCACGGAGGACTATGGCTACACCTTC
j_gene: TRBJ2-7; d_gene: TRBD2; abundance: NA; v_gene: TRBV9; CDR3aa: CASSVGVGTGTSGRKFSYEQYF; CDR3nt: TGTGCCAGCAGCGTTGGGGTGGGGACCGGGACTAGCGGGAGAAAATTTTCCTACGAGCAGTACTTC
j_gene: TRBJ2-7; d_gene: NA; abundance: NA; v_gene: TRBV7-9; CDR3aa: CASTIISGVSSYEQYF; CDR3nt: TGTGCCAGCACCATTATATCGGGGGTGAGCTCCTACGAGCAGTACTTC
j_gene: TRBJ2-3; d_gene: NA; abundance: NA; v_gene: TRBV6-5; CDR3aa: CASSYSLVSTDTQYF; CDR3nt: TGTGCCAGCAGTTACTCGCTAGTAAGCACAGATACGCAGTATTTT
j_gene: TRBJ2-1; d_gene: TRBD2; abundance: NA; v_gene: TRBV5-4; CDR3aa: CASSWGGESSYNEQFF; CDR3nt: TGTGCCAGCAGCTGGGGGGGAGAGAGCTCCTACAATGAGCAGTTCTTC
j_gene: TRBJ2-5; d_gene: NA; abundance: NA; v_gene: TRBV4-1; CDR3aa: CASSHTSRETQYF; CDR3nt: TGCGCCAGCAGCCACACTAGCAGGGAGACCCAGTACTTC
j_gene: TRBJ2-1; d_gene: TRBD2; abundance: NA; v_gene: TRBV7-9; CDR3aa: CASSTLAGGGDEQFF; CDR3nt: TGTGCCAGCAGCACCTTAGCGGGAGGAGGCGATGAGCAGTTCTTC
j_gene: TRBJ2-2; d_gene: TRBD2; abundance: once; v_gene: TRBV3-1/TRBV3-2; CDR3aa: CASRDIAGTGELFF; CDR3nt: TGTGCCAGCAGGGATATAGCGGGCACCGGGGAGCTGTTTTTT
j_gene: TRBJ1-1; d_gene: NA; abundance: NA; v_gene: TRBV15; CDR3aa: CATSRDRDYTEAFF; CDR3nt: TGTGCCACCAGCAGAGACCGGGACTACACTGAAGCTTTCTTT
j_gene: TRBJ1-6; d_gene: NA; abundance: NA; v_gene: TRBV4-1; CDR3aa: CASSPAQGLYNSPLHF; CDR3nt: TGCGCCAGCAGCCCAGCCCAGGGACTTTATAATTCACCCCTCCACTTT
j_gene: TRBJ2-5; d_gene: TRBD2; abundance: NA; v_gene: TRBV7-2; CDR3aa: CASSPGTSSETQYF; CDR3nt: TGTGCCAGCAGCCCCGGGACTAGTTCTGAGACCCAGTACTTC
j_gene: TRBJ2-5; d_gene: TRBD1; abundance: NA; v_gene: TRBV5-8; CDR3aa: CASSLGTGVQTQYF; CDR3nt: TGTGCCAGCAGCTTGGGGACAGGGGTGCAGACCCAGTACTTC